Sequencing of this TCR beta chain was carried out in a study of blood T cell repertoires in COVID-19. TCRdb keeps only in-frame clones here, not all; method: immunoSEQ multiplex PCR. The table includes roughly 200,000 clones, about 88% detected once. CDR1 and CDR2 (germline): SQVTM, ANQGSEA. This CDR3 has 14 amino acids. V shed 1 base and J shed 4 bases, with 13 bases lying between them. Sequenced input: PBMCs or T cells enriched from blood (not recorded which). The sequence came from a middle-aged woman in a cohort exposed to, infected with or recovered from COVID-19 (not recorded which). The V gene is TRBV29-1, the J gene TRBJ1-2, with TRBD1 as a possible D gene (6 bases). CDR3 amino acids: CSVEGQEALYGYTF. In DNA, the CDR3 is TGCAGCGTTGAAGGACAGGAAGCACTCTATGGCTACACCTTC.